This entry features one T cell receptor beta chain sequence. Methods used by the authors: How many nucleated cells were present was estimated from reference gene primer amplification. The assay was immunoSEQ multiplex PCR, and TCRdb's table has in-frame clones only and misses some. That table supplies the V and J calls and clone size; D and trimming were determined from the DNA. The sample has tens of thousands of clones; 83% are singletons. The data belong to a study of blood T cell repertoires in COVID-19. For the study at large: PBMCs, B-cell-depleted T cells, or T cells provided the cDNA or gDNA that made up the material.

This CDR3 comprises 16 residues. V gave up 4 bases and J gave up 6 bases; unmatched junction bases: 9. CDR1 and CDR2 (germline): SGHRS, YFSETQ. V and J are TRBV5-1 and TRBJ1-6; 8 positions match TRBD1. This receptor was taken from a human donor in a cohort sampled during active COVID-19. Material for sequencing was peripheral blood. Here the CDR3 DNA reads TGCGCCAGCAGCCTTTCGACAGGGGCGGGTAATTCACCCCTCCACTTT. Translating gives CASSLSTGAGNSPLHF.